These 16 T cell receptor beta chains were sequenced from one sample in a study of response to subunit inactivated influenza vaccine. From the RT-PCR reads, TCRdb called clonotypes with MiXCR, one entry per CDR3 protein. The sample has 650,000 or so distinct CDR3 sequences, 11% to 15% seen once. The sample consisted of PBMCs from blood, taken around 15 days before vaccination. All receptors derive from a man between 45 and 60 years old who received an inactivated influenza vaccine.

This clonotype appeared a few times. The rearrangement links TRBV9 to TRBJ2-4; tentative D call: TRBD2 (6 bases). The V and J ends lost 0 bases and 9 bases respectively, with 13 bases between them. Looked up from germline, CDR1 is SGDLS and CDR2 is YYNGEE. The CDR3 contains 14 residues. The CDR3: CASSVEPGVAIQYF. Here the CDR3 DNA reads TGTGCCAGCAGCGTAGAACCGGGAGTGGCCATTCAGTACTTC.

The chain recombines TRBV29-1 with TRBJ1-2; D unclear. CDR1 and CDR2 from the germline V gene are SQVTM and ANQGSEA. This CDR3 comprises 13 residues. V dropped 1 base and J dropped 0 bases, with 6 bases sitting between them. The CDR3 DNA is TGCAGCGTTGAAGCAAGTACTAACTATGGCTACACCTTC. It yields the protein CSVEASTNYGYTF.

V is TRBV25-1 and J is TRBJ1-2; D uncertain. Germline CDR1 and CDR2: MGHDK and SYGVNS. The CDR3 sequence is 15 residues long. V lost 1 base to trimming and J lost 8 bases, with 17 bases between them. CDR3 sequence: CASSESPLKGGGYTF. The CDR3 nucleotides are TGTGCCAGCAGTGAATCCCCACTCAAGGGTGGAGGCTACACCTTC.

As to this clonotype: This is likely a read error, given that the CDR3 carries no conserved phenylalanine or tryptophan at its end. The chain has TRBV20-1 and TRBJ1-5; perhaps TRBD1 as D (6 bases). The V gene lost 6 bases and the J gene lost 3 bases, with 18 bases spanning the gap. The germline V gene encodes CDR1 DFQATT and CDR2 SNEGSKA (reference sequence). The CDR3 is made up of 15 amino acids. The DNA of the CDR3 is TGCAGTGCCACCGGGACACGGAATATCAATCAGCCCCAGCATTCT. The encoded protein is CSATGTRNINQPQHS.

This clonotype has at least ten counts. This chain connects TRBV4-1 to TRBJ1-4; D gene unclear. Germline CDR1 is MGHRA and CDR2 is YSYEKL. V was cut by 3 bases and J by 4 bases, with 12 bases left in between. CDR3 size: 15 residues. CDR3 nucleotides: TGCGCCAGCAGCCAGACCGGGAGCATTAATGAAAAACTGTTTTTT. The encoded protein is CASSQTGSINEKLFF.

This clonotype has a handful of counts. The chain couples TRBV7-2 to TRBJ1-2; tentatively, D is TRBD1 (6 bases). The CDR3 is made up of 16 amino acids. Germline CDR1 and CDR2: SGHTA and FQGNSA. Trimming pared 5 bases from V and 4 bases from J, leaving 20 bases between. The CDR3 loop is CASSPKVRDTRYGYTF. The CDR3 region has the DNA TGTGCCAGCAGCCCTAAGGTGCGGGACACCCGCTATGGCTACACCTTC.

This clonotype was found many times. The chain links TRBV12-3 or TRBV12-4 to TRBJ1-2, with 8 bases that match TRBD1. The CDR3 is 14 amino acids. V trimming: 0 bases; J trimming: 4 bases; junction bases outside the gene matches: 1. The CDR3 loop reads CASSLATGAYGYTF. CDR3 DNA: TGTGCCAGCAGTTTAGCGACAGGGGCCTATGGCTACACCTTC.

There are a few counts of this clonotype. This sequence joins TRBV24-1 and TRBJ2-3; 8 bases are shared with TRBD2. Trimming cost V 3 bases and J 3 bases; bases outside gene matches: 7. The CDR3 extends over 16 amino acids. Germline V gene data show CDR1 as KGHDR and CDR2 as SFDVKD. The chain's CDR3 is CATSDLYGGATDTQYF. The CDR3 bases are TGTGCCACCAGTGATCTTTACGGGGGGGCAACAGATACGCAGTATTTT.

This clonotype has just a few counts. The chain has TRBV20-1 and TRBJ2-5; D is uncertain. Trimming took off 5 bases at V and 9 bases at J, with 10 bases between the two ends. The CDR3 has 10 amino acids. Per germline, CDR1 DFQATT and CDR2 SNEGSKA (reference sequence). CDR3 loop: CSADQPAQYF. The CDR3 region has the DNA TGCAGTGCTGACCAGCCAGCCCAGTACTTC.

This clonotype was counted between two and nine times. The chain employs TRBV7-2 and TRBJ1-1; a possible D gene is TRBD1 (6 bases). The CDR3 runs to 14 residues. The germline V and J ends were trimmed by 7 bases and 5 bases, with 17 bases remaining between them. Germline V gives CDR1 SGHTA, CDR2 FQGNSA. CDR3 bases: TGTGCCAGCATCTCGAACGGGGGCTATACTGAAGCTTTCTTT. Its translation: CASISNGGYTEAFF. The full variable domain, rest sourced from reference TRBV7-2 and TRBJ1-1, is GAGVSQSPSNKVTEKGKDVELRCDPISGHTALYWYRQSLGQGLEFLIYFQGNSAPDKSGLPSDRFSAERTGGSVSTLTIQRTQQEDSAVYLCASISNGGYTEAFFGQGTRLTVV.

This clonotype was found a few times. The chain has TRBV28 and TRBJ2-3; tentatively, D is TRBD2 (6 bases). V was trimmed by 2 bases and J by 8 bases, leaving 8 bases between them. Looked up from germline, CDR1 is MDHEN and CDR2 is SYDVKM. The CDR3 loop spans 12 amino acids. CDR3 DNA: TGTGCCAGCAGTTTAACTAGCCGTACGCAGTATTTT. The encoded protein is CASSLTSRTQYF.

The chain uses TRBV28 and TRBJ1-5; D may be TRBD1 (6 bases). V lost 5 bases, J lost 4 bases, and 21 bases lay in between. CDR1 and CDR2 (germline): MDHEN, SYDVKM. CDR3 length equals 17 residues. CDR3: CASSNKGGSVRNQPQHF. The CDR3 DNA reads TGTGCCAGCAGTAACAAAGGGGGGTCGGTTAGAAATCAGCCCCAGCATTTT.

This clonotype has more than one count but fewer than ten. The chain carries TRBV9 and TRBJ1-1, with a weak D call TRBD1 (6 bases). V lost 10 bases and J lost 2, with 21 bases in between. Looked up from germline, CDR1 is SGDLS and CDR2 is YYNGEE. The CDR3 spans 15 residues. The CDR3 is CAGTSLGTKNTEAFF. The CDR3 DNA is TGTGCCGGGACCTCCCTGGGGACAAAAAACACTGAAGCTTTCTTT.

J is TRBJ2-3 and V is TRBV11-2; the D gene is possibly TRBD2 (6 bases). The CDR3 has 15 amino acids. Germline CDR1 reads SGHAT; CDR2 reads FQNNGV. The V end lost 5 bases, the J end lost 0 bases, and 12 bases lay between the germline ends. In DNA form, the CDR3 reads TGTGCCAGCAGCCCGGGACTCAAGAGCACAGATACGCAGTATTTT. It codes for CASSPGLKSTDTQYF.

This clonotype turned up a few times. The chain is built from TRBV6-2 or TRBV6-3 and TRBJ2-7, with TRBD2 identical over 8 bases. The V and J ends lost 5 bases and 4 bases, in that order; junction bases with no gene match: 19. The CDR3 has 18 amino acids. Germline-derived CDR1 and CDR2 are MNHEY and SVGEGT. The CDR3 region is CASSKLAEDSRMGYEQYF. The CDR3, as DNA: TGTGCCAGCAGTAAACTAGCGGAAGATTCCCGAATGGGGTACGAGCAGTACTTC.

The chain recombines TRBV20-1 with TRBJ1-5; D remains unclear. The CDR3 covers 12 residues. The germline V gene has CDR1 DFQATT and CDR2 SNEGSKA (reference sequence). Trimming removed 3 bases at V and 4 bases at J, with 7 bases between. The CDR3 nucleotides read TGCAGTGCTAGTTTCGGGAATCAGCCCCAGCATTTT. This encodes CSASFGNQPQHF.